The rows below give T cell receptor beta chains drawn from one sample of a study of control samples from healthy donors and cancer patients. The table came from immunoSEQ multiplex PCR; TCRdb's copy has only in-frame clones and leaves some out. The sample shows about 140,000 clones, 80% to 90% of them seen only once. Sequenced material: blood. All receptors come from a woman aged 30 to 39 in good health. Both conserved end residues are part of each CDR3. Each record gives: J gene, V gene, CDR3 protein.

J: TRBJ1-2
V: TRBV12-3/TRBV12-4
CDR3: CASSLGQGRGYTF

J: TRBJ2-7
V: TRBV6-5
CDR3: CASTSGVKQYF

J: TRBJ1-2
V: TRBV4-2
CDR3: CASSQYGRGYTF

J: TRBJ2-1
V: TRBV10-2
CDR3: CASRGTSGRDYNEQFF

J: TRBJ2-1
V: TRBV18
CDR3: CASSTGGGSYNEQFF

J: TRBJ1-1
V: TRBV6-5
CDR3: CASSRQGNTEAFF

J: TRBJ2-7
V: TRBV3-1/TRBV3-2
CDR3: CASSWGAGQTQPYEQYF

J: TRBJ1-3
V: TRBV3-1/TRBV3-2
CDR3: CASSQEYVNSGNTIYF

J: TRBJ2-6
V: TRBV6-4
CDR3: CASRDEDPSSGANVLTF

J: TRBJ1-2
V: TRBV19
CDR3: CASSRRTPNYGYTF

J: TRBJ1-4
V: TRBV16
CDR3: CASSQQLQPNEKLFF

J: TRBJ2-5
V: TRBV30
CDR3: CAWSIRDRASETQYF

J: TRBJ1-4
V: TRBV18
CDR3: CASSPRGNEKLFF

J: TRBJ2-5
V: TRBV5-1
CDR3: CASSFGREGFVETQYF

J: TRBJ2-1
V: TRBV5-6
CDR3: CASSLGQRGLSYNEQFF

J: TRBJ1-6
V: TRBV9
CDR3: CASSPRDYNSPLHF

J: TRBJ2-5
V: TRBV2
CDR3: CASSEFTSQETQYF

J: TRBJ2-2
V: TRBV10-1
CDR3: CARGGQGTRTGELFF

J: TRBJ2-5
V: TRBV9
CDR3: CASSWSAETGETQYF

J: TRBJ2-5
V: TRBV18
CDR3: CASSPGVLETQYF

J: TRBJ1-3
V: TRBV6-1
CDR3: CASSENLSGNTIYF

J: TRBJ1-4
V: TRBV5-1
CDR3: CASSVRQGDGEKLFF

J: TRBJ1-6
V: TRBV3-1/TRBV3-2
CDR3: CASSQASVGSLGSPLHF

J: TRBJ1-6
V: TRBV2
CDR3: CASRVDRGRTPLHF

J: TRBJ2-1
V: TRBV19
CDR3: CASSSGAWDEQFF

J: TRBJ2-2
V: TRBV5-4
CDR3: CASSPPGAPTNTGELFF

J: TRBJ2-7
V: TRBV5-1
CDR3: CASSWRQGDEQYF

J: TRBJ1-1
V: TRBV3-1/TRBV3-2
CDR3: CASGQGENTEAFF

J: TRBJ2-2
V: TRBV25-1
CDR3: CASSEGLNTGELFF

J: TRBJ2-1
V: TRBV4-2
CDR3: CASSRWTRGLEEQFF

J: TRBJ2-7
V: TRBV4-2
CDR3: CASSQVVGTGYEQYF

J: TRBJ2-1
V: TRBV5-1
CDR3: CASSLEALSEQFF

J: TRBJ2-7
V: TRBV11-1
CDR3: CASSSARSEQYF

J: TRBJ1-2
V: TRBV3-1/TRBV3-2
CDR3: CASSHGYGYTF

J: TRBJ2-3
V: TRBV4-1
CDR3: CASSQGTGPDTQYF

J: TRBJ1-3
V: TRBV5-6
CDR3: CASSLVAGGGNTIYF